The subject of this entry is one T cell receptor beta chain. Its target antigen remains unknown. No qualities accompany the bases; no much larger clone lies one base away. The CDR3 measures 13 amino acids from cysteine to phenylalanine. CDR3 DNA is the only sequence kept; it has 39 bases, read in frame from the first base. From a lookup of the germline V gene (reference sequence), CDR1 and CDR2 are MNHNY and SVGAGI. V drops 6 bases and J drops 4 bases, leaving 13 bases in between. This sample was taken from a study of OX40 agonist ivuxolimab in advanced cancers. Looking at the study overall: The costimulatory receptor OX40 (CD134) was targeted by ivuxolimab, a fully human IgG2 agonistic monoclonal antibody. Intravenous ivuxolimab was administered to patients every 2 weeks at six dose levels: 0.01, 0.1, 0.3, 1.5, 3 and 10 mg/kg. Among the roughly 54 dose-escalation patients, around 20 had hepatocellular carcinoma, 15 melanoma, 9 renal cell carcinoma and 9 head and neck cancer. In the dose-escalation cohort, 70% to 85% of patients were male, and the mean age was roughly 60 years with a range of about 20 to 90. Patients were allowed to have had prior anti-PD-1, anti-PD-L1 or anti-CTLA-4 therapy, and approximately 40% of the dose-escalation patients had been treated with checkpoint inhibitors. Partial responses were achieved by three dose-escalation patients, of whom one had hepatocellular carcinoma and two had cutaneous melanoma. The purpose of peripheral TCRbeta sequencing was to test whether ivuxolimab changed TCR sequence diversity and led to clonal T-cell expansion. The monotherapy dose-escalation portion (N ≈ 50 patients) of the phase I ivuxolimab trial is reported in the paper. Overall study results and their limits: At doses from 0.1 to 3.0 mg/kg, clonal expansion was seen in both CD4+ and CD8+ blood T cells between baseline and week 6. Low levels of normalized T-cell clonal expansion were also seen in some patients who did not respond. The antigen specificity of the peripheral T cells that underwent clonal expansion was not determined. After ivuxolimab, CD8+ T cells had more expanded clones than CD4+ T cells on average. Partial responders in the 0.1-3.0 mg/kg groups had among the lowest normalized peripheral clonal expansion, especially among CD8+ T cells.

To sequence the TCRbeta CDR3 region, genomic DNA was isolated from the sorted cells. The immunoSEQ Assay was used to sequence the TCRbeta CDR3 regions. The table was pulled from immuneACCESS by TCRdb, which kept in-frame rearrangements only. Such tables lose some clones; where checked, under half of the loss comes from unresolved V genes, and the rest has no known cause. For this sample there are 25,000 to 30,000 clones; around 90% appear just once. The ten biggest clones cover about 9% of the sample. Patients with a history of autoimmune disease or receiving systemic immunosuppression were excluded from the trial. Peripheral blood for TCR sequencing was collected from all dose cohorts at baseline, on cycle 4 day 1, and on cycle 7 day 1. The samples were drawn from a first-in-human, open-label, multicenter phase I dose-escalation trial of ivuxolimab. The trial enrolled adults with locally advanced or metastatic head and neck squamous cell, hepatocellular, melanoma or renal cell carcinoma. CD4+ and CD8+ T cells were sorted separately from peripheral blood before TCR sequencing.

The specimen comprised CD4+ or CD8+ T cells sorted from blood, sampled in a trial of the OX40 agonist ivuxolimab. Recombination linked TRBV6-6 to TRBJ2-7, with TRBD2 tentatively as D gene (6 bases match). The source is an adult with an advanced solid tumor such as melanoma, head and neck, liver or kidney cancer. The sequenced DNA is TGTGCCAGCAGACCCGGGACTGCGTACGAGCAGTACTTC. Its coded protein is CASRPGTAYEQYF.